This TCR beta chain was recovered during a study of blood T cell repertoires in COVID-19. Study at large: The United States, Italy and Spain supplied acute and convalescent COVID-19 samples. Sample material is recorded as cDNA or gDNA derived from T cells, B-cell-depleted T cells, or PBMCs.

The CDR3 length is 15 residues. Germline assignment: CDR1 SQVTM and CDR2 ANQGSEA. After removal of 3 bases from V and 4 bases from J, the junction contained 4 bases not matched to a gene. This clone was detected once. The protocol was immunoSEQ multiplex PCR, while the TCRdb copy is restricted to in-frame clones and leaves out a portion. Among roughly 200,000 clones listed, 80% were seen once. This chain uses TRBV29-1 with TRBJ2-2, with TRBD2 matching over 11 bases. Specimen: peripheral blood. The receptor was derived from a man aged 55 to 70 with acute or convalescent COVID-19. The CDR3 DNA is TGCAGCGTTGACGAGCTAGCGGGGGGCACCGGGGAGCTGTTTTTT. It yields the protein CSVDELAGGTGELFF.